This is a list of T cell receptor beta chains from one sample in a study of T cells in Graves' hyperthyroidism and ophthalmopathy. TCRdb recomputed calls from the multiplex PCR reads with MiXCR, one row per CDR3 protein. The sample comprises 700,000 to 950,000 distinct CDR3 sequences, roughly 32% of which are singletons, and roughly 30% rests with the top ten. The source material was blood. These receptors came from a woman between 40 and 55 years old with Graves' hyperthyroidism. Each CDR3 is given with its conserved first and last residue. A D gene is named only where the DNA matches it firmly. Rows may omit the clone size; those that give it use once, few, many or a size class.

>TRBJ1-2|TRBV2|.|.
CASASRDNLNYGYTF
TGTGCCAGCGCATCAAGGGACAACTTGAACTATGGCTACACCTTC
>TRBJ1-5|TRBV2|.|many
CASSEGRRDQPQHF
TGTGCCAGCAGTGAAGGGCGTCGAGATCAGCCCCAGCATTTT
>TRBJ1-5|TRBV5-1|TRBD1|.
CASSRTGEDQPQHF
TGCGCCAGCAGCCGGACAGGGGAGGATCAGCCCCAGCATTTT
>TRBJ2-7|TRBV20-1|TRBD2|few
CSARDRRSGGVYEQYF
TGCAGTGCTAGAGATAGGAGGAGCGGGGGTGTTTACGAGCAGTACTTC
>TRBJ1-5|TRBV5-8|.|many
CASSLGVAQPQHF
TGTGCCAGCAGCCTTGGAGTGGCGCAGCCCCAGCATTTT
>TRBJ1-2|TRBV12-5|TRBD1|few
CASSPTQGASYTF
TGTGCCAGCTCACCCACCCAGGGGGCGAGCTACACCTTC
>TRBJ1-2|TRBV5-1|TRBD1|.
CASSVRDRKCGYTF
TGCGCCAGCAGCGTCCGGGACAGGAAATGTGGCTACACCTTC
>TRBJ1-1|TRBV15|.|.
CAIGPVMNTEAFF
TGTGCCATCGGTCCAGTCATGAACACTGAAGCTTTCTTT
>TRBJ1-2|TRBV7-9|.|once
CASRFGGGYGYTF
TGTGCCAGCAGGTTTGGCGGTGGCTATGGCTACACCTTC
>TRBJ1-1|TRBV20-1|.|many
CSASGGIMNTEAFF
TGCAGTGCTAGTGGCGGAATCATGAACACTGAAGCTTTCTTT
>TRBJ1-2|TRBV6-6|.|many
CASSWMVAYGYTF
TGTGCCAGCAGTTGGATGGTCGCCTATGGCTACACCTTC
>TRBJ2-7|TRBV7-9|.|.
CASSLEPISYEQYF
TGTGCCAGCAGCTTAGAGCCAATCTCCTACGAGCAGTACTTC
>TRBJ1-2|TRBV6-5|.|.
CASSWDGNTF
TGTGCCAGCAGTTGGGACGGCAACACCTTC
>TRBJ2-3|TRBV20-1|.|.
CSARQWVGTDTQYF
TGCAGTGCCCGACAGTGGGTCGGCACAGATACGCAGTATTTT
>TRBJ1-5|TRBV7-2|.|once
CASSLAYREANQPQHF
TGCGCCAGCAGCCTGGCATACAGGGAGGCCAATCAGCCCCAGCATTTT
>TRBJ1-1|TRBV5-1|.|many
CASGGELNTEAFF
TGCGCCAGCGGAGGGGAACTGAACACTGAAGCTTTCTTT
>TRBJ2-7|TRBV7-2|TRBD1|.
CASSLDPGGEQYF
TGTGCCAGCAGCTTAGATCCAGGGGGCGAGCAGTACTTC
>TRBJ1-1|TRBV20-1|TRBD1|.
CSAKPGQGNTEAFF
TGCAGTGCTAAACCGGGACAGGGGAACACTGAAGCTTTCTTT
>TRBJ2-7|TRBV4-3|TRBD2|.
CASGKGVEALAGGLEQYF
TGCGCCAGCGGAAAGGGGGTAGAGGCACTAGCGGGGGGGCTGGAGCAGTACTTC
>TRBJ2-7|TRBV7-2|.|many
CASSSSPREQYF
TGTGCCAGCAGCTCCTCCCCTCGGGAGCAGTACTTC
>TRBJ1-2|TRBV19|.|many
CASRTFRDALGYTF
TGTGCCAGTAGAACGTTCAGGGACGCGCTAGGCTACACCTTC
>TRBJ1-2|TRBV20-1|.|many
CSARGQQVVGYTF
TGCAGTGCTAGAGGTCAACAGGTGGTTGGCTACACCTTC
>TRBJ1-5|TRBV4-3|.|few
CASSQDYGRRHQPQHF
TGCGCCAGCAGCCAAGATTATGGTCGACGCCATCAGCCCCAGCATTTT
>TRBJ1-1|TRBV7-6|.|few
CASSFAGSDTEAFF
TGTGCCAGCAGCTTCGCAGGGAGTGACACTGAAGCTTTCTTT
>TRBJ1-4|TRBV12-3/TRBV12-4|.|.
CASRVDNEKLFF
TGTGCCAGCCGGGTCGATAATGAAAAACTGTTTTTT
>TRBJ1-2|TRBV20-1|TRBD1|many
CSALDRAASYGYTF
TGCAGTGCACTCGACAGGGCGGCCAGCTATGGCTACACCTTC
>TRBJ2-7|TRBV10-3|.|many
CATRGRGREQYF
TGTGCCACCCGAGGACGAGGGCGGGAGCAGTACTTC
>TRBJ2-4|TRBV2|.|.
CASSEGGIAKNIQYF
TGTGCCAGCAGTGAAGGGGGCATAGCCAAAAACATTCAGTACTTC
>TRBJ1-1|TRBV7-2|.|few
CASSLSVDTEAFF
TGTGCCAGCAGCCTCTCTGTAGACACTGAAGCTTTCTTT
>TRBJ2-2|TRBV7-2|TRBD1|once
CASSFDRGSTGELFF
TGTGCCAGCAGCTTTGACAGGGGTAGCACCGGGGAGCTGTTTTTT
>TRBJ2-5|TRBV20-1|.|many
CSAPVAHEGETQYF
TGCAGTGCCCCGGTAGCGCATGAAGGAGAGACCCAGTACTTC
>TRBJ1-2|TRBV3-1|.|few
CASSHPGTDYGYTF
TGTGCCAGCAGCCATCCCGGGACTGATTATGGCTACACCTTC
>TRBJ1-2|TRBV20-1|TRBD1|many
CSARDIRGPYGYTF
TGCAGTGCTAGAGATATCAGGGGGCCTTATGGCTACACCTTC
>TRBJ2-6|TRBV12-3/TRBV12-4|.|many
CASRFLANVLTF
TGTGCCAGCAGGTTCCTAGCCAACGTCCTGACTTTC
>TRBJ2-5|TRBV7-9|TRBD2|.
CASSQRREDTGETQYF
TGTGCCAGCAGCCAACGACGGGAGGACACCGGGGAGACCCAGTACTTC
>TRBJ1-5|TRBV20-1|.|many
CSAIGSNNQPQHF
TGCAGTGCTATCGGTAGTAACAATCAGCCCCAGCATTTT
>TRBJ1-1|TRBV6-6|TRBD1|.
CASSRGQGTNTEAFF
TGTGCCAGCAGTAGAGGACAGGGGACGAACACTGAAGCTTTCTTT
>TRBJ1-1|TRBV2|.|.
CASSIQTGAEAFF
TGTGCCAGCAGCATCCAGACAGGTGCTGAAGCTTTCTTT
>TRBJ1-1|TRBV6-5|.|.
CASSFPLGRKAFF
TGTGCCAGCAGTTTCCCTCTGGGACGTAAAGCTTTCTTT
>TRBJ2-5|TRBV7-9|TRBD2|many
CASSSTTPRTSDDQETQYF
TGTGCCAGCAGCTCGACAACCCCCCGGACTAGTGATGACCAAGAGACCCAGTACTTC
>TRBJ2-7|TRBV20-1|TRBD1|many
CSARDGTGDHEQYF
TGCAGTGCTAGAGATGGTACAGGGGATCACGAGCAGTACTTC
>TRBJ1-6|TRBV19|.|.
CASSIVNSPLHF
TGTGCCAGTAGTATTGTCAATTCACCCCTCCACTTT